The 9 T cell receptor beta chains listed next were all sequenced from one sample in a study of CD8 T cell repertoires and HIV-1 epitope variants (TCRdb year 2020). Library construction relied on the immunoSEQ multiplex PCR assay. TCRdb retrieved this table from immuneACCESS and kept in-frame rearrangements only. Not all clones are present; in checked studies, unresolved V genes account for under half, and no reason is known for the remainder. In all, the sample holds more than 85,000 clones, and roughly 81% of those were seen once. About 26% of the sample belongs to the ten largest clones. The specimen sequenced was uncultured baseline CD8+ T cells from peripheral blood mononuclear cells (PBMCs). These TCRs come from a male donor with HIV.

The chain has TRBV30 and TRBJ2-7; 7 positions match TRBD2. The germline CDR1 and CDR2 sequences are GTSNPN and SVGIG (reference sequence). Trimming cost V 5 bases and J 0 bases; bases outside gene matches: 7. This CDR3 is 14 amino acids long. The CDR3 bases are TGTGCCTGGGGTCGCGGGGGTCCCTCCTACGAGCAGTACTTC. This translates into CAWGRGGPSYEQYF.

This chain uses TRBV9 with TRBJ2-7; unclear D gene. The length of the CDR3 is 18 residues. Germline V lookup: CDR1 SGDLS, CDR2 YYNGEE. V lost 6 bases and J 0 bases, leaving 25 bases between the germline ends. CDR3 sequence reads: CASTPPVGGKINSYEQYF. CDR3 in DNA: TGTGCCAGCACCCCCCCCGTGGGTGGTAAAATTAACTCCTACGAGCAGTACTTC.

The genes are TRBV6-6 and TRBJ1-1, with 8 bases that match TRBD1. The trim removed 2 bases at V and 4 bases at J, leaving 6 bases unmatched. The CDR3 has 15 residues. Germline loops: CDR1 MNHNY, CDR2 SVGAGI (reference sequence). The CDR3 DNA is TGTGCCAGCAGTTACGCCGTTACAGGGGGCACTGAAGCTTTCTTT. It translates to CASSYAVTGGTEAFF.

As DNA, the CDR3 is TGTGCCAGCAGTTTGGACAGGGCCGGTGAAAAACTGTTTTTT. Protein product: CASSLDRAGEKLFF. J is TRBJ1-4 and V is TRBV27, with 8 bases that match TRBD1. From germline, CDR1 is MNHEY and CDR2 SMNVEV (reference sequence). The CDR3 runs 14 residues. With 3 bases clipped from V and 7 bases from J, the junction kept 4 bases outside the gene matches.

The chain links TRBV27 to TRBJ2-1; D ambiguous. The CDR3 totals 11 residues. The V gene lost 6 bases and the J gene lost 4 bases, with 4 bases spanning the gap. Germline assignment: CDR1 MNHEY and CDR2 SMNVEV (reference sequence). CDR3 sequence: CASRDYNEQFF. CDR3 in DNA: TGTGCCAGCAGGGATTACAATGAGCAGTTCTTC.

Of note for this clone: This sample includes further DNA sequences coding for the same CDR3. The genes are TRBV7-8 and TRBJ2-1; 10 positions agree with TRBD1. The germline gives CDR1 SGHVS, CDR2 FQNEAQ. This CDR3 is built from 14 residues. J was trimmed by 7 bases and V by 5 bases; bases with no gene match: 5. The CDR3 DNA reads as TGTGCCAGCAGCAGGGGGACAGGGGATAATGAGCAGTTCTTC. Residues: CASSRGTGDNEQFF. Full variable domain (missing parts from reference TRBV7-8 and TRBJ2-1): GAGVSQSPRYKVAKRGQDVALRCDPISGHVSLFWYQQALGQGPEFLTYFQNEAQLDKSGLPSDRFFAERPEGSVSTLKIQRTQQEDSAVYLCASSRGTGDNEQFFGPGTRLTVL.

This clone showed up many times. V usage is TRBV29-1 and J usage is TRBJ2-7, with D possibly being TRBD1 (5 bases). The CDR3 is made up of 12 amino acids. Germline V lookup: CDR1 SQVTM, CDR2 ANQGSEA. The V and J ends lost 4 bases and 6 bases respectively, with 13 bases between them. The CDR3 nucleotides read TGCAGCGTTGGCAGGGAAGCCGGCGAGCAGTACTTC. It encodes CSVGREAGEQYF.

V is TRBV5-4 and J is TRBJ1-2; D is possibly TRBD1 (6 bases). The CDR3 is 15 residues long. Between the trimmed V and J ends, which lost 3 bases and 4 bases, there was a span of 16 bases. CDR1 is SGHNT and CDR2 is YYREEE in the germline V gene (reference sequence). The CDR3, as DNA: TGTGCCAGCAGCTCTTCCCGGGACATGAGCTATGGCTACACCTTC. Amino acid sequence: CASSSSRDMSYGYTF.

This rearrangement joins TRBV7-9 to TRBJ1-2; D may be TRBD1 (5 bases). Germline V gene sequence: CDR1 SEHNR, CDR2 FQNEAQ (reference sequence). The CDR3 runs 16 residues. Trimming took 1 base from V and 7 from J, leaving 19 bases between them. CDR3: CASSLEPGPLGGGYTF. The CDR3 coding sequence is TGTGCCAGCAGCTTAGAGCCGGGACCCCTCGGAGGTGGCTACACCTTC.